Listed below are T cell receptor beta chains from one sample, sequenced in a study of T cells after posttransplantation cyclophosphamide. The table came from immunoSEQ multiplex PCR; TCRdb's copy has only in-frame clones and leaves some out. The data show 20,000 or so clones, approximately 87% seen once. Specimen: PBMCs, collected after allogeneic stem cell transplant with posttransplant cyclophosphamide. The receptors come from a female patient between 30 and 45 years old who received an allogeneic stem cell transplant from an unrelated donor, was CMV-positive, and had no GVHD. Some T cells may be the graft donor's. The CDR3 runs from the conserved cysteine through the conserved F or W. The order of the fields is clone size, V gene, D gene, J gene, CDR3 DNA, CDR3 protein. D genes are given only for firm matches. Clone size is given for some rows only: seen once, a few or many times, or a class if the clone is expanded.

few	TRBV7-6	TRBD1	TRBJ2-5	TGTGCCAGCAGCTTGGCGACAGGGTTGCGGACCCAGTACTTC	CASSLATGLRTQYF
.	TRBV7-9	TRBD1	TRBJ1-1	TGTGCCAGCAGCCTGACAGGGCCTGAAGCTTTCTTT	CASSLTGPEAFF
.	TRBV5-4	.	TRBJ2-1	TGTGCCAGCAGCTTTGGCACAGACGGTGAGCAGTTCTTC	CASSFGTDGEQFF
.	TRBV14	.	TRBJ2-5	TGTGCCAGCAGCCTCAGGGGGGAAGAGACCCAGTACTTC	CASSLRGEETQYF
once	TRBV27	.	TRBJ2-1	TGTGCCAGCAGTTTAGCCCGGGACACAGAGCAGTTCTTC	CASSLARDTEQFF
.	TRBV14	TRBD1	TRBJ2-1	TGTGCCAGCAGCCCCGGGACAGGGTTCTACAATGAGCAGTTCTTC	CASSPGTGFYNEQFF
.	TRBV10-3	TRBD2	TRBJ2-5	TGTGCCATCAGTGAGTATGGGACTAGCGGGAAGGAGACCCAGTACTTC	CAISEYGTSGKETQYF
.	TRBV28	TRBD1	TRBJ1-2	TGTGCCAGCAGTTTACGGCAGGGGGCGGTAACTACCTATGGCTACACCTTC	CASSLRQGAVTTYGYTF
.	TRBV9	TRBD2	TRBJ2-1	TGTGCCAGCAGCCAAGGACTAGCGGCGTTTAATGAGCAGTTCTTC	CASSQGLAAFNEQFF
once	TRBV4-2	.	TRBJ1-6	TGTGCCAGCAGCCAAGAAAGCCAGGGCCGAAATTCACCCCTCCACTTT	CASSQESQGRNSPLHF